This T cell receptor beta chain stems from a study of blood T cell repertoires in COVID-19. Assay used: immunoSEQ multiplex PCR; TCRdb lists only in-frame clones, some missing. The data show some 120,000 clones, with 81% seen just once and about 10% held by the top ten. Trimming shortened V by 3 bases and J by 4 bases, and 19 bases separated the two germline ends. Germline CDR1 and CDR2: MDHEN and SYDVKM. The CDR3 runs 16 residues. The sample consisted of peripheral blood. The clonotype originates from a human donor in a cohort sampled during active COVID-19. The chain employs TRBV28 and TRBJ2-7; the D gene is possibly TRBD1 (5 bases). The DNA of the CDR3 is TGTGCCAGCAGTTTCCCCCATCGGGCAGGGCGATACGAGCAGTACTTC. Protein sequence: CASSFPHRAGRYEQYF.